Described below is a single T cell receptor beta chain sequence and its context. The target antigen is unknown. CDR1 is LNHDA, CDR2 SQIVND, per germline (reference sequence). This CDR3 comprises 14 residues. V was cut by 8 bases and J by 0 bases, with 10 bases left in between. Investigators spread the genomic DNA of each subset evenly over several immunoSEQ plates. In the authors' workflow: Quality scores were absent from the junction-only immunoSEQ sequences, so filtering differed. Assay: immunoSEQ multiplex PCR; the TCRdb copy retains only in-frame clones and omits some. That table is the source of V, J and clone size, and D and trimming were worked out from the DNA. In the table there are some 450,000 clones, about 74% of which are singletons. This entry is derived from a study of shared clonotypes between healthy human individuals. At the level of the study: A couple of women and three men aged 18 to 49 made up the donors. Study outcomes and limitations: The genetic and exposure-history diversity represented was limited by few donors.

The specimen sequenced was PBMCs. V gene TRBV19 combines with J gene TRBJ1-4; D ambiguous. The source is a woman aged 40 to 50 in good health. Some clones in this sample may be carry-over from other donors' samples. The CDR3 sequence: CASVGLATNEKLFF. CDR3 DNA sequence: TGTGCCAGTGTTGGTCTTGCAACTAATGAAAAACTGTTTTTT. The full variable domain, rest sourced from reference TRBV19 and TRBJ1-4, is DGGITQSPKYLFRKEGQNVTLSCEQNLNHDAMYWYRQDPGQGLRLIYYSQIVNDFQKGDIAEGYSVSREKKESFPLTVTSAQKNPTAFYLCASVGLATNEKLFFGSGTQLSVL.